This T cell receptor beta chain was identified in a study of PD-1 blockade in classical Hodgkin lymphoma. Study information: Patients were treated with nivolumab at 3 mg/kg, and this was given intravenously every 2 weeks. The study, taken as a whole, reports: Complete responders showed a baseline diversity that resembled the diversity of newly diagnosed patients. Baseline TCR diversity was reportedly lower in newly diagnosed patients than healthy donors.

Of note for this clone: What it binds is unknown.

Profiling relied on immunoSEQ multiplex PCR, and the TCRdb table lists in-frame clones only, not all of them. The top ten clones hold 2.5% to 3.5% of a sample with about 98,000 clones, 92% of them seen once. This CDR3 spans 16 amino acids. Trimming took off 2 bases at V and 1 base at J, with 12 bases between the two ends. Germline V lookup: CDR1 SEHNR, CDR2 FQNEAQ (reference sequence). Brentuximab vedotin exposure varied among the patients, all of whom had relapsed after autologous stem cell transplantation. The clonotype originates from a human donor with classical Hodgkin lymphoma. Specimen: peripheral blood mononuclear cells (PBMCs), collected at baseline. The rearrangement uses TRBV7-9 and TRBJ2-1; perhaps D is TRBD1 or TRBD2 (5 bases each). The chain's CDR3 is CASSLSGLASYNEQFF. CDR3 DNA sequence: TGTGCCAGCAGCTTATCGGGGCTAGCTTCCTACAATGAGCAGTTCTTC.